This T cell receptor beta chain was found in a study of PD-1 blockade in classical Hodgkin lymphoma. General study points: Patients excluded were those beginning nivolumab under 1 year after ASCT. Whatever underlies the repertoire differences (possibly disease activity or prior therapy) remains undefined.

A word on this clone: Its matching antigen is unknown.

Every patient experienced relapse after autologous stem cell transplantation, and brentuximab vedotin exposure varied. Under best response, outcomes were complete response, partial response or progressive disease. The V gene lost 2 bases and the J gene lost 4 bases, with 6 bases spanning the gap. Germline V gene lookup returns CDR1 SGHTA and CDR2 FQGTGA. The CDR3 contains 13 residues. The protocol was immunoSEQ multiplex PCR, while the TCRdb copy is restricted to in-frame clones and leaves out a portion. The data show 35,000 or so clones, more than 65% seen once. The TCR sequence derives from a human donor with classical Hodgkin lymphoma. This chain links TRBV7-3 with TRBJ1-5; D is ambiguous. Here the sequenced sample was peripheral blood mononuclear cells (PBMCs), taken before the second cycle of nivolumab. The CDR3 DNA follows: TGTGCCAGCAGCTTAGGGGTTAATCAGCCCCAGCATTTT. Its protein is CASSLGVNQPQHF.